Presented here are 3 T cell receptor beta chains from one specimen sequenced in a study of monozygotic twins with inflammatory bowel disease. TCRdb re-called the 5' RACE reads; one entry per CDR3 protein, DNA not given. The sample has 310,000 or so distinct CDR3 sequences. Sequencing was performed on blood. These receptors came from a human donor with ulcerative colitis or Crohn's disease, or a healthy co-twin of an affected twin (not recorded which).

The V and J genes are TRBV28 and TRBJ2-7; checking the TCRdb D call of TRBD2 is not possible without DNA. Germline assignment: CDR1 MDHEN and CDR2 SYDVKM. This CDR3 is built from 17 residues. The CDR3 loop is CATCRGVGGRRAYEQYF.

This sequence joins TRBV3-1 and TRBJ2-6; TCRdb picks TRBD1, but there is no DNA to check that call. Per the germline V gene, CDR1 is LGHDT and CDR2 is YNNKEL (reference sequence). The CDR3 spans 15 residues. CDR3 region: CASRSTGAGANVLTF.

The chain links TRBV12-3 or TRBV12-4 to TRBJ2-2; the TCRdb D gene call, TRBD1, has no DNA to confirm it. This CDR3 spans 14 amino acids. CDR3 amino acids: CASSGTRNTGELFF.